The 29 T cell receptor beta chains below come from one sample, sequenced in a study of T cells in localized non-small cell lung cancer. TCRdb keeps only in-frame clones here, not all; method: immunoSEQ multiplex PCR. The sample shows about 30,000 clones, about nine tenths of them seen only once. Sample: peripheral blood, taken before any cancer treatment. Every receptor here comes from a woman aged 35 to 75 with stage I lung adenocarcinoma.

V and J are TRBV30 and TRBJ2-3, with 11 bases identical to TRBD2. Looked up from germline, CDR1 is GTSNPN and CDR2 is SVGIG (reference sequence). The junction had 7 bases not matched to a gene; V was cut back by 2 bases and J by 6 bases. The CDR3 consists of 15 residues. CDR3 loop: CAWSLAGGAKDTQYF. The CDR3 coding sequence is TGTGCCTGGAGTTTAGCGGGAGGGGCGAAGGATACGCAGTATTTT.

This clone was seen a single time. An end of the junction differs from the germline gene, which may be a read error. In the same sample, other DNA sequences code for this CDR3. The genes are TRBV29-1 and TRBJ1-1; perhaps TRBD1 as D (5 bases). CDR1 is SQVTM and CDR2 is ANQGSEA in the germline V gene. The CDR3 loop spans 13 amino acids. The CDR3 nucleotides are TGCAGCGTTGATGGGGAATGGGGCACTGAAGCCTTCTTT. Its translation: CSVDGEWGTEAFF.

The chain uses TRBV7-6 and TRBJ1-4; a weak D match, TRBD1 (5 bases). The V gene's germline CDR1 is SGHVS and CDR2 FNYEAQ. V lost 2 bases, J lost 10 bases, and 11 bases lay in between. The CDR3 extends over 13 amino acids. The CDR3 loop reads CASSLQGSRKLFF. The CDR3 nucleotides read TGTGCCAGCAGCTTACAGGGTTCTCGAAAACTGTTTTTT.

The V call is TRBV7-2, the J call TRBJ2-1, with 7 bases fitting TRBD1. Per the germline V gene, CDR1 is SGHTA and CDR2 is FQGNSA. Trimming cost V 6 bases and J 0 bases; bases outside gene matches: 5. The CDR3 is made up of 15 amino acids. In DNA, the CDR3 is TGTGCCAGCAGACGGACAGGAAGCTCCTACAATGAGCAGTTCTTC. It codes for CASRRTGSSYNEQFF.

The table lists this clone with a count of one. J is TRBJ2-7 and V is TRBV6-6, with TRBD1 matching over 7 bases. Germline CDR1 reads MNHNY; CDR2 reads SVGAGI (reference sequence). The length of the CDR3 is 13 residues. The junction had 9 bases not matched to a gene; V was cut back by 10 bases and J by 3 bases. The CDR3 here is CAIGPGQYYEQYF. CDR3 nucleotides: TGTGCCATCGGACCGGGACAGTACTACGAGCAGTACTTC.

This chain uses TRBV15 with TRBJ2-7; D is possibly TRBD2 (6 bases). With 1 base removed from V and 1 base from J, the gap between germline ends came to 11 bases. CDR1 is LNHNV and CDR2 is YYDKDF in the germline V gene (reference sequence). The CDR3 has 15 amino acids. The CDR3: CATSRGGGGSYEQYF. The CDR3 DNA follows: TGTGCCACCAGCAGAGGGGGCGGAGGGTCCTACGAGCAGTACTTC.

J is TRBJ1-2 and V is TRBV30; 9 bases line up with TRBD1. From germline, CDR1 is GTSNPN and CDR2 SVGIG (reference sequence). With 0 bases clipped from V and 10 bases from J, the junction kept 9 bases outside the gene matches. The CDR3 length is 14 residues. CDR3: CAWSVPGQGYYYTF. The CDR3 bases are TGTGCCTGGAGTGTACCGGGACAGGGTTATTACTACACCTTC.

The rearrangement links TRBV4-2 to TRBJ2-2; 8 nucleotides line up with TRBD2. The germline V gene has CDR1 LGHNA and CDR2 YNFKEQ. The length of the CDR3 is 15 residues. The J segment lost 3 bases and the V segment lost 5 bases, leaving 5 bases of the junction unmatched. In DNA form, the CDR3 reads TGTGCCAGCAGCGTGACTAGCGTGGACACCGGGGAGCTGTTTTTT. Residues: CASSVTSVDTGELFF.

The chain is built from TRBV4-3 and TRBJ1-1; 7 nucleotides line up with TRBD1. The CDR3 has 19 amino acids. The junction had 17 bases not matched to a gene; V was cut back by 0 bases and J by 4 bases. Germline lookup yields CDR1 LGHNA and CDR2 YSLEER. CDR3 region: CASSQDDFTSGGWGTEAFF. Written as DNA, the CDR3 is TGCGCCAGCAGCCAAGATGATTTTACGTCAGGGGGTTGGGGCACTGAAGCTTTCTTT.

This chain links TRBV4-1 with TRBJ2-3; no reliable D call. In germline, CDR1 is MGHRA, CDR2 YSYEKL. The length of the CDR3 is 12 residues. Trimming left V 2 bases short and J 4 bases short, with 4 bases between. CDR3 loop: CASSQIPDTQYF. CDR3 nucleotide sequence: TGCGCCAGCAGCCAAATACCAGATACGCAGTATTTT.

CDR3 bases: TGTGCCAGCAGCCAAGCTAGGGCCTACGAGCAGTACTTC. Protein sequence: CASSQARAYEQYF. V usage is TRBV28 and J usage is TRBJ2-7; D gene uncertain. This CDR3 region has 13 residues. With 6 bases removed from V and 2 bases from J, the gap between germline ends came to 11 bases. The germline CDR1 and CDR2 sequences are MDHEN and SYDVKM.

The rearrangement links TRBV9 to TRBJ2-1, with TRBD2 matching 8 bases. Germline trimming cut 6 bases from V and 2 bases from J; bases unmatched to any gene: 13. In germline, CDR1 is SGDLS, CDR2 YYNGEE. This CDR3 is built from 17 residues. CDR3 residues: CASTALHGGRPYNEQFF. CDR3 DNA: TGTGCCAGCACCGCACTCCACGGCGGGAGGCCCTACAATGAGCAGTTCTTC.

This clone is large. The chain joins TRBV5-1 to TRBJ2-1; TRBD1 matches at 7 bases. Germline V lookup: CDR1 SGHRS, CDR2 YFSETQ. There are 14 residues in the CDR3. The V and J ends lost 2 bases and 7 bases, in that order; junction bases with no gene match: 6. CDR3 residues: CASSLGGAENEQFF. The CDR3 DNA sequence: TGCGCCAGCAGCTTAGGGGGCGCTGAGAATGAGCAGTTCTTC. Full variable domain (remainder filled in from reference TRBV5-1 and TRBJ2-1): KAGVTQTPRYLIKTRGQQVTLSCSPISGHRSVSWYQQTPGQGLQFLFEYFSETQRNKGNFPGRFSGRQFSNSRSEMNVSTLELGDSALYLCASSLGGAENEQFFGPGTRLTVL.

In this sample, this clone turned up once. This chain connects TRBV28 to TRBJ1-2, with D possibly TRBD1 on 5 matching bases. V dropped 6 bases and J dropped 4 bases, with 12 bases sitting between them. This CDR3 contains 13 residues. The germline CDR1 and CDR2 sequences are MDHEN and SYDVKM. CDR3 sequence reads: CASSIGVLYGYTF. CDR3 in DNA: TGTGCCAGCAGCATAGGGGTTCTCTATGGCTACACCTTC.

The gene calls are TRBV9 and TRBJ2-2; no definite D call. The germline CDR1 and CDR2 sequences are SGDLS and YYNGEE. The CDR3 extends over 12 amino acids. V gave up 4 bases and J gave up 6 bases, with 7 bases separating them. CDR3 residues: CASSPNAGELFF. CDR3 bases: TGTGCCAGCAGCCCAAACGCCGGGGAGCTGTTTTTT.

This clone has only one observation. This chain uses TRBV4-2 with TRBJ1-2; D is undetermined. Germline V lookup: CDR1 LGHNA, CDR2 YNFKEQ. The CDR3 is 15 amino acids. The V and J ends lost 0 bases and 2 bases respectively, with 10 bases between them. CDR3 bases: TGTGCCAGCAGCCAAGAAAGGTTGAAGAACTATGGCTACACCTTC. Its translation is CASSQERLKNYGYTF.

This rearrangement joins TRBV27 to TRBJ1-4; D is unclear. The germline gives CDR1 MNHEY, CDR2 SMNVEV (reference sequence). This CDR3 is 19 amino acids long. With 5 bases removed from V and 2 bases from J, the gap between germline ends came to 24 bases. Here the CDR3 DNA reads TGTGCCAGCAGTCGTAATTTGGGTTCGGGATTGGCGACTAATGAAAAACTGTTTTTT. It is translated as CASSRNLGSGLATNEKLFF.

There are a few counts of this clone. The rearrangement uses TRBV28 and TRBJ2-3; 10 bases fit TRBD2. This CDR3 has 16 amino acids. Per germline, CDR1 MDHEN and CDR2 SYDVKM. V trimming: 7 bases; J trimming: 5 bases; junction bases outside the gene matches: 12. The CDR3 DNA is TGTGCCAGCACCCCCTCAGCGGGAGGGCGGAGAGATACGCAGTATTTT. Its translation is CASTPSAGGRRDTQYF.

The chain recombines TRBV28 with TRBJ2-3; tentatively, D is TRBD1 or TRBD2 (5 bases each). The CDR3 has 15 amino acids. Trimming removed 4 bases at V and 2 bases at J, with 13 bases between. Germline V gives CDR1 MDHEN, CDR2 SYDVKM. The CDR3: CASSSGTDATDTQYF. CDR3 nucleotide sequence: TGTGCCAGCAGTTCCGGGACGGACGCCACAGATACGCAGTATTTT.

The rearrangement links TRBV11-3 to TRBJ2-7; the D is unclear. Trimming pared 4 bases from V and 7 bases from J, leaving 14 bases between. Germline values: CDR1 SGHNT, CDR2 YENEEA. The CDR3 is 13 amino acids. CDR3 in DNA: TGTGCCAGCAGCTCCCACCGCCTCGGGGAGCAGTACTTC. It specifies CASSSHRLGEQYF.

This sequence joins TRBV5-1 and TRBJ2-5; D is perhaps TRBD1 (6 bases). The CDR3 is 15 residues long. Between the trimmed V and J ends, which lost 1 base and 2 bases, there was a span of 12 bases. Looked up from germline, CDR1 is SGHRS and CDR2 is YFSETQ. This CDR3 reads CASSLSEGGQETQYF. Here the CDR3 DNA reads TGCGCCAGCAGCTTGTCAGAAGGGGGACAAGAGACCCAGTACTTC.

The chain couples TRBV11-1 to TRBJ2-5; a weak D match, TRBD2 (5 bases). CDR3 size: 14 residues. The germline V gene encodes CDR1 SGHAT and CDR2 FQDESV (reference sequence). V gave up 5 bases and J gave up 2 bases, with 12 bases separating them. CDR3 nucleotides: TGTGCCAGCAGCGCCTCGCGGGCACAAGAGACCCAGTACTTC. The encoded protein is CASSASRAQETQYF. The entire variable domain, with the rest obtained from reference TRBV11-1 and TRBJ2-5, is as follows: EAEVAQSPRYKITEKSQAVAFWCDPISGHATLYWYRQILGQGPELLVQFQDESVVDDSQLPKDRFSAERLKGVDSTLKIQPAELGDSAMYLCASSASRAQETQYFGPGTRLLVL.

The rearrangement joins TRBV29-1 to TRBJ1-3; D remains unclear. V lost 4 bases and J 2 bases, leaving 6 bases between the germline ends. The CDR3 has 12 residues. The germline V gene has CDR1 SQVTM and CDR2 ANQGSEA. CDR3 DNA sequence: TGCAGCGTTGGGACTGCTGGAAACACCATATATTTT. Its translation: CSVGTAGNTIYF.

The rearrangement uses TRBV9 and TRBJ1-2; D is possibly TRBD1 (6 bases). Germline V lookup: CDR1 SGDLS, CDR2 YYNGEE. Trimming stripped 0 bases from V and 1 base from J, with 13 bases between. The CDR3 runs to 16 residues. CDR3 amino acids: CASSVARTDINYGYTF. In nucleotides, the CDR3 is TGTGCCAGCAGCGTAGCTCGGACAGATATTAACTATGGCTACACCTTC.

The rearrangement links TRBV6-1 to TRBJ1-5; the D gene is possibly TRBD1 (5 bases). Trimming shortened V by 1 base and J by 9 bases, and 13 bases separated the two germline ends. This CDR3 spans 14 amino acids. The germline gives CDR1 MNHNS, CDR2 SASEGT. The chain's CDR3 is CASSEGGATVPQHF. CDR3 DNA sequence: TGTGCCAGCAGTGAAGGTGGGGCTACGGTGCCCCAGCATTTT.

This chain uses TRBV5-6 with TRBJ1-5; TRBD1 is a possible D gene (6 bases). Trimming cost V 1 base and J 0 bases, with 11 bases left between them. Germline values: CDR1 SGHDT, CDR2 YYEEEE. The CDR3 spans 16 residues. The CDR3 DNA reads TGTGCCAGCAGCTTGTGGGGGCAGACTAGCAATCAGCCCCAGCATTTT. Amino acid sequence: CASSLWGQTSNQPQHF.

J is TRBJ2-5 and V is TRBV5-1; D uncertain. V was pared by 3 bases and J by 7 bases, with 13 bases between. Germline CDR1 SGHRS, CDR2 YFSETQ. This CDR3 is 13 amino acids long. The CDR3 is CASSSEVSGTQYF. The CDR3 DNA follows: TGCGCCAGCAGCTCCGAGGTTTCGGGGACCCAGTACTTC.

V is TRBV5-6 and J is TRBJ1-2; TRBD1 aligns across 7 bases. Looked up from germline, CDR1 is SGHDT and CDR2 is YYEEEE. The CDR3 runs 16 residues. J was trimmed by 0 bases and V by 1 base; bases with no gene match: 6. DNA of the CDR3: TGTGCCAGCAGCTTGTCCGGGACAGCAGCTAACTATGGCTACACCTTC. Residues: CASSLSGTAANYGYTF.

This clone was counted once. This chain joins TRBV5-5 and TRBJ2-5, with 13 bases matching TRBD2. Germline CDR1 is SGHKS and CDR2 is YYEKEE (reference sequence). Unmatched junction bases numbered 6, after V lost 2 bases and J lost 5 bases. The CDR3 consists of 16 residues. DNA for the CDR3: TGTGCCAGCAGCTTCACTAGCGGGAGGGCCTGGGAGACCCAGTACTTC. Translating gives CASSFTSGRAWETQYF. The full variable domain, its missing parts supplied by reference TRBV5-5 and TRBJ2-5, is DAGVTQSPTHLIKTRGQQVTLRCSPISGHKSVSWYQQVLGQGPQFIFQYYEKEERGRGNFPDRFSARQFPNYSSELNVNALLLGDSALYLCASSFTSGRAWETQYFGPGTRLLVL.